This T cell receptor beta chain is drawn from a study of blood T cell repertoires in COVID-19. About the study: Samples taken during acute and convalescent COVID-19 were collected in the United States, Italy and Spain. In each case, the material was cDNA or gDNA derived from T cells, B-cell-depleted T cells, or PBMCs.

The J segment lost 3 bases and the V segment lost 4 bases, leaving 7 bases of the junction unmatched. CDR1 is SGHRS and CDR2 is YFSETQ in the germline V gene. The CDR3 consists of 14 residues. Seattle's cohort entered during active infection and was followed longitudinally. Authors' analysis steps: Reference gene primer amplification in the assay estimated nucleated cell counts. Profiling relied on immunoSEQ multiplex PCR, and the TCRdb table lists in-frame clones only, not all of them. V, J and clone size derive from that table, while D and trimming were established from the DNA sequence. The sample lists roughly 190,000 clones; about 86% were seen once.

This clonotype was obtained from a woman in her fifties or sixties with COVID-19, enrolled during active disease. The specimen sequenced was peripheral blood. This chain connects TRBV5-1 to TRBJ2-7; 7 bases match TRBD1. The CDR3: CASSQGDSFYEQYF. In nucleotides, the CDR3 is TGCGCCAGCAGCCAGGGGGACAGCTTCTACGAGCAGTACTTC.